Described below is a single TCR beta chain sequence and its context. Sequencing was performed with immunoSEQ multiplex PCR; in TCRdb, only in-frame clones are kept and a portion is missing. The sample includes about 180,000 clones, about 86% seen only once; the top ten take around 20%. This sample was taken from a study of blood T cell repertoires in COVID-19. Study-wide context: Donors in the United States, Italy and Spain gave samples during acute or convalescent COVID-19.

This CDR3 is built from 15 residues. The germline gives CDR1 MDHEN, CDR2 SYDVKM. After removal of 8 bases from V and 5 bases from J, the junction contained 12 bases not matched to a gene. This clonotype was obtained from a man in his 70s with active or convalescent COVID-19. Source material: peripheral blood. The chain is built from TRBV28 and TRBJ2-5, with 9 nucleotides matching TRBD2. Here the CDR3 reads CASGGTSFDGETQYF. CDR3 sequence (DNA): TGTGCCAGCGGGGGGACTAGCTTCGACGGGGAGACCCAGTACTTC.